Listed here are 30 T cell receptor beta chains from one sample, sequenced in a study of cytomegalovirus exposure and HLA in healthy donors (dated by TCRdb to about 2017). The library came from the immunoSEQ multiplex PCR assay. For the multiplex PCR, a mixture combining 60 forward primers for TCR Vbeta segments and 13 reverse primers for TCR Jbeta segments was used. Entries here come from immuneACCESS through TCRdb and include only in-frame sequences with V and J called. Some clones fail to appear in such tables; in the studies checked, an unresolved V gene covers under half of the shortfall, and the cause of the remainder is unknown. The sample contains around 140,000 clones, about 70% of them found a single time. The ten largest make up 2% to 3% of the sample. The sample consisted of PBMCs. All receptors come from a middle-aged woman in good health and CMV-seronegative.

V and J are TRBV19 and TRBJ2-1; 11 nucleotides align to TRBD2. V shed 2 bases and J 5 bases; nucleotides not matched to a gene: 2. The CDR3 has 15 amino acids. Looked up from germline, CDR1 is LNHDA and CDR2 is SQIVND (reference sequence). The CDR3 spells CASSISSGGHNEQFF. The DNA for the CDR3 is TGTGCCAGTAGTATATCTAGCGGGGGGCACAATGAGCAGTTCTTC.

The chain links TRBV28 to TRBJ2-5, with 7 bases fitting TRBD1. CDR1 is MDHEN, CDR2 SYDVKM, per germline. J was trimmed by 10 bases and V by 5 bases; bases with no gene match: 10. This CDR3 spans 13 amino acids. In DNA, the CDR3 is TGTGCCAGCAGTGAGGGGGCGCCCGGTGACCAGTACTTC. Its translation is CASSEGAPGDQYF.

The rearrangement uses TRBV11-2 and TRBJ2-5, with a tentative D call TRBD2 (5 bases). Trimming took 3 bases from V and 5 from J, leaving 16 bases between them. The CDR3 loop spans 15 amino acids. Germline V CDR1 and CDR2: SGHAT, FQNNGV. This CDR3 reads CASSFSTGLEETQYF. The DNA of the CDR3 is TGTGCCAGCAGCTTCTCTACGGGATTAGAGGAGACCCAGTACTTC.

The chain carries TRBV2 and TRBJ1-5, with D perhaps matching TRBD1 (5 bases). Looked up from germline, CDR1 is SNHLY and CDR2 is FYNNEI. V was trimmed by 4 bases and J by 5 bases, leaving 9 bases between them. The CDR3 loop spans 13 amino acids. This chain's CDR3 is CASSAGRHQPQHF. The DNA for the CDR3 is TGTGCCAGCAGTGCAGGGCGCCATCAGCCCCAGCATTTT.

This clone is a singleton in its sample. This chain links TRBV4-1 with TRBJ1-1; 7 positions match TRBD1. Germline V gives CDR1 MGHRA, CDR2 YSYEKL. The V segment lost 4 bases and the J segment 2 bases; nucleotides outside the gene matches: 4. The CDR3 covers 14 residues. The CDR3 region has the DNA TGCGCCAGCAGCCGGAGACAGGGAAACACTGAAGCTTTCTTT. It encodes CASSRRQGNTEAFF.

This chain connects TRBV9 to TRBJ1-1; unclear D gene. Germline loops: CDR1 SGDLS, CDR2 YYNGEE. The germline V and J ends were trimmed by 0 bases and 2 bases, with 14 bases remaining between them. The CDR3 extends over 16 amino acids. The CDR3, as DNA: TGTGCCAGCAGCGTAGCTGGCACAGCACAAAACACTGAAGCTTTCTTT. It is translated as CASSVAGTAQNTEAFF. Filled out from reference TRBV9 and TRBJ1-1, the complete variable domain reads DSGVTQTPKHLITATGQRVTLRCSPRSGDLSVYWYQQSLDQGLQFLIQYYNGEERAKGNILERFSAQQFPDLHSELNLSSLELGDSALYFCASSVAGTAQNTEAFFGQGTRLTVV.

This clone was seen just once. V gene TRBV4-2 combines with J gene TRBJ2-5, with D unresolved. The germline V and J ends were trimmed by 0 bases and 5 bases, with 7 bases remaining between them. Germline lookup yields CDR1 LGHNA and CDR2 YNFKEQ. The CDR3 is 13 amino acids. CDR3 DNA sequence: TGTGCCAGCAGCCAAGATGTAGCCGAGACCCAGTACTTC. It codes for CASSQDVAETQYF.

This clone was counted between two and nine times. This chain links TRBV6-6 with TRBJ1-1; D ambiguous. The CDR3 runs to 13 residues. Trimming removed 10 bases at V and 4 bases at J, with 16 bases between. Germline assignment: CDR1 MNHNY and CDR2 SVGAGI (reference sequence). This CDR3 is CAITELGVTEAFF. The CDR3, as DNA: TGTGCCATCACAGAATTGGGTGTCACTGAAGCTTTCTTT.

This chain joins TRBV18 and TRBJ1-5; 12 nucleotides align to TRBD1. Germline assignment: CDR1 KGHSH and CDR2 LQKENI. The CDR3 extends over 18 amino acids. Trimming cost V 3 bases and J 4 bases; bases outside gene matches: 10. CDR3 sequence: CASSPGQGARVGNQPQHF. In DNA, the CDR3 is TGTGCCAGCTCACCGGGACAGGGGGCGCGGGTAGGAAATCAGCCCCAGCATTTT.

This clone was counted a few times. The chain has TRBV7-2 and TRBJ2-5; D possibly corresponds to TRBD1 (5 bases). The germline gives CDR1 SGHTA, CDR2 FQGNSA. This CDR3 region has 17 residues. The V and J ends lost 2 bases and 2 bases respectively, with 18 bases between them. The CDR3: CASSLRVAGISQETQYF. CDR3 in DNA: TGTGCCAGCAGCTTACGAGTCGCAGGGATCTCTCAAGAGACCCAGTACTTC.

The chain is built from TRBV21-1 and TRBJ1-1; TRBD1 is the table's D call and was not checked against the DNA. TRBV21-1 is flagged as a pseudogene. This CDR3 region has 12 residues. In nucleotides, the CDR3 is TGTGCCAGCAGCGCCCACAGGACTGAAGCTTTCTTT. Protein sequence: CASSAHRTEAFF.

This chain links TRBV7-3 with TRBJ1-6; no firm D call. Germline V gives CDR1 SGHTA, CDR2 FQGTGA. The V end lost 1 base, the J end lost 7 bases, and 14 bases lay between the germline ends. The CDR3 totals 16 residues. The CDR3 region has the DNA TGTGCCAGCAGCTTAAATTCCCCGGGAGCGAATTCACCCCTCCACTTT. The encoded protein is CASSLNSPGANSPLHF.

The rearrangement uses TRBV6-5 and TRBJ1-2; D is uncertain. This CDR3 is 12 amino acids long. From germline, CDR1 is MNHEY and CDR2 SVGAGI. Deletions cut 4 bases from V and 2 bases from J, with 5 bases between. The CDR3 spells CASSSGNYGYTF. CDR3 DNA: TGTGCCAGCAGTTCGGGGAACTATGGCTACACCTTC.

Here the CDR3 DNA reads TGTGCCAGCAGCTTACACGGACAGGGTTCAGAGACCCAGTACTTC. Translated: CASSLHGQGSETQYF. This chain links TRBV7-2 with TRBJ2-5; 8 bases match TRBD1. Germline assignment: CDR1 SGHTA and CDR2 FQGNSA. V trimming: 2 bases; J trimming: 4 bases; junction bases outside the gene matches: 6. This CDR3 has 15 amino acids.

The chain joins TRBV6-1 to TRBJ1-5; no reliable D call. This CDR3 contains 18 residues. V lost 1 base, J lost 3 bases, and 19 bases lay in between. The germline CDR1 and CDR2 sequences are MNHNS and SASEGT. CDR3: CASSEENRTYRYNQPQHF. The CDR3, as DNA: TGTGCCAGCAGTGAAGAGAACAGAACCTATCGTTACAATCAGCCCCAGCATTTT.

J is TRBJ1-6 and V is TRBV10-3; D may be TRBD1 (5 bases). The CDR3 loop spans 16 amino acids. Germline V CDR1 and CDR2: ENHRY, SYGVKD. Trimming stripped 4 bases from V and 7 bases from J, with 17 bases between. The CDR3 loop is CAISGEGSYTNSPLHF. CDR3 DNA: TGTGCCATCAGTGGGGAGGGGAGCTATACAAATTCACCCCTCCACTTT.

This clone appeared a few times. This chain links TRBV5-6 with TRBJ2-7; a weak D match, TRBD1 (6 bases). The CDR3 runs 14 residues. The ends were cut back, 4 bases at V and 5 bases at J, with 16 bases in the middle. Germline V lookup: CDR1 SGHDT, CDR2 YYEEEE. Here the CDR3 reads CASSPPGANHEQYF. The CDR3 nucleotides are TGTGCCAGCAGCCCTCCAGGGGCCAACCACGAGCAGTACTTC.

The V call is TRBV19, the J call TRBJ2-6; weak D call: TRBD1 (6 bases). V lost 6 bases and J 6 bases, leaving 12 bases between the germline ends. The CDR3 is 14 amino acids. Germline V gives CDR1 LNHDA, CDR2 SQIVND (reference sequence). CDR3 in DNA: TGTGCCAGTAGCTCACAGGGACAGGCCAACGTCCTGACTTTC. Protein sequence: CASSSQGQANVLTF.

The CDR3 is CASSPGTGGRSNQPQHF. Here the CDR3 DNA reads TGTGCCAGCTCACCCGGGACAGGGGGAAGGAGCAATCAGCCCCAGCATTTT. The chain joins TRBV18 to TRBJ1-5, with 11 bases identical to TRBD1. Germline V gene lookup returns CDR1 KGHSH and CDR2 LQKENI. The CDR3 loop spans 17 amino acids. J lost 1 base, V lost 3 bases, and 5 bases had no gene match.

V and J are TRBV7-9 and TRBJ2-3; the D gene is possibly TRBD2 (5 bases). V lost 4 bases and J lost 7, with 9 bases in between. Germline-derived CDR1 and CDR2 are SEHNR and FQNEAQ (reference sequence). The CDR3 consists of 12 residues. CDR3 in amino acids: CASSWEFNTQYF. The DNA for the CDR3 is TGTGCCAGCAGCTGGGAGTTTAATACGCAGTATTTT.

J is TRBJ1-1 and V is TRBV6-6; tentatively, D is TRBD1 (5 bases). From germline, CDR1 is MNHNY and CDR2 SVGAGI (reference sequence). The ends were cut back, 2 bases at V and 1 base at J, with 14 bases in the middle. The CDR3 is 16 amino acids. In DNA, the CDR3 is TGTGCCAGCAGTTACCTCCAGGGAGGTGGGAACACTGAAGCTTTCTTT. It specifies CASSYLQGGGNTEAFF.

The CDR3 sequence: CASSPTWGEKLFF. As DNA, the CDR3 is TGTGCCAGCAGTCCGACTTGGGGCGAAAAACTGTTTTTT. This chain uses TRBV28 with TRBJ1-4; tentative D call: TRBD1 (5 bases). V was clipped by 5 bases and J by 8 bases, with 12 bases between them. CDR1 and CDR2 (germline): MDHEN, SYDVKM. The CDR3 covers 13 residues.

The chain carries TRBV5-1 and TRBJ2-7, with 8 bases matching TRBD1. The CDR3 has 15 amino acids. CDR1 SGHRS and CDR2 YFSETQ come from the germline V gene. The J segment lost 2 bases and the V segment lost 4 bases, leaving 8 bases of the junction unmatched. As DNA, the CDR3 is TGCGCCAGCAGCCTAACCGGGACAGGAACCTACGAGCAGTACTTC. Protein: CASSLTGTGTYEQYF.

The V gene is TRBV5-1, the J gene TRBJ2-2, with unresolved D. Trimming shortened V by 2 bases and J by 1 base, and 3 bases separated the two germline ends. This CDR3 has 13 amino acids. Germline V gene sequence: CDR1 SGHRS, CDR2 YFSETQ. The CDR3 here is CASSFRNTGELFF. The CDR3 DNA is TGCGCCAGCAGCTTCAGGAACACCGGGGAGCTGTTTTTT.

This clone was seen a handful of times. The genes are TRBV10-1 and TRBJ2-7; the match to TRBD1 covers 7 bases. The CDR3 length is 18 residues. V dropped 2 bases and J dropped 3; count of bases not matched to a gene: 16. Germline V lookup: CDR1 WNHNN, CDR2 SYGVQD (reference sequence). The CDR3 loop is CASSEPPRGGQTYYEQYF. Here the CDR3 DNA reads TGCGCCAGCAGTGAGCCACCTCGAGGGGGCCAAACCTACTACGAGCAGTACTTC.

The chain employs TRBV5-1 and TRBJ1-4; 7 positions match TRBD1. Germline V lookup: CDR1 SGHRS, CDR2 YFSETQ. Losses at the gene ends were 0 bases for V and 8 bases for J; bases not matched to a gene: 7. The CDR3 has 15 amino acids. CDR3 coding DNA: TGCGCCAGCAGCTTGGTTGGGACAGCGTCCGAAAAACTGTTTTTT. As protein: CASSLVGTASEKLFF.

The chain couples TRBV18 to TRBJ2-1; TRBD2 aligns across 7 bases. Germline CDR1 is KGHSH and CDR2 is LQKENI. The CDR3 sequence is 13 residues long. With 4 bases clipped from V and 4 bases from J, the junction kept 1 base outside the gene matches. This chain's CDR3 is CASSRGGYNEQFF. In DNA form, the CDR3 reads TGTGCCAGCTCACGGGGGGGATACAATGAGCAGTTCTTC.

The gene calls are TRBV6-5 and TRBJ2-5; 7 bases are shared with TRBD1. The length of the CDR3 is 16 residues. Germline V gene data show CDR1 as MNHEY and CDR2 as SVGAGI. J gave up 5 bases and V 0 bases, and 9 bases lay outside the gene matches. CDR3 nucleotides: TGTGCCAGCAGTTACTCGGTGAAGGGGGCTTGGGAGACCCAGTACTTC. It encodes CASSYSVKGAWETQYF.

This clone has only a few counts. CDR3 coding DNA: TGTGCCAGCAGTACCGGGACTAGCGGCCCCTACGAGCAGTACTTC. Translation gives CASSTGTSGPYEQYF. The chain recombines TRBV6-5 with TRBJ2-5, with 11 positions matching TRBD2. The DNA end favors TRBJ2-7, so the J call may be wrong. The CDR3 extends over 15 amino acids. Per germline, CDR1 MNHEY and CDR2 SVGAGI.

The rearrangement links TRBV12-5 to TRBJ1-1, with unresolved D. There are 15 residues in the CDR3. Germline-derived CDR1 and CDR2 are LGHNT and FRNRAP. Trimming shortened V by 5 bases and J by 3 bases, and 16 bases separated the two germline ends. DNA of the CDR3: TGTGCTAGTGGTCCTCGCCAGGTTCCGGACACTGAAGCTTTCTTT. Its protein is CASGPRQVPDTEAFF.